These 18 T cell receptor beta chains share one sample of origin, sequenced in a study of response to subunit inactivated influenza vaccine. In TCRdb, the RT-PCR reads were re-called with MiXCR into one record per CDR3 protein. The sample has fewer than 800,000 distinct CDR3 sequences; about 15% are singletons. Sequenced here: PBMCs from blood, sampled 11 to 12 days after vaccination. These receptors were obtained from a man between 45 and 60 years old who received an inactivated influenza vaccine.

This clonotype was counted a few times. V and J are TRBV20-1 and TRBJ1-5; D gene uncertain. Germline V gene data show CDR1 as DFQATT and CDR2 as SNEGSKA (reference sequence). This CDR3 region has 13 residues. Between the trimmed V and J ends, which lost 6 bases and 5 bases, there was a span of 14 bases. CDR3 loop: CSAKPLNDQPQHF. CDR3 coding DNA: TGCAGTGCGAAGCCTCTCAATGATCAGCCCCAGCATTTT.

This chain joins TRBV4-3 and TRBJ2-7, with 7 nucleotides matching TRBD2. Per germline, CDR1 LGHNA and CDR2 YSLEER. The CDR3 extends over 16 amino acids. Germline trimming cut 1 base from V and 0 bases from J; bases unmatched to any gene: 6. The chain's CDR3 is CASSQGAAGSSYEQYF. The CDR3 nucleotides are TGCGCCAGCAGCCAAGGCGCAGCGGGGAGCTCCTACGAGCAGTACTTC.

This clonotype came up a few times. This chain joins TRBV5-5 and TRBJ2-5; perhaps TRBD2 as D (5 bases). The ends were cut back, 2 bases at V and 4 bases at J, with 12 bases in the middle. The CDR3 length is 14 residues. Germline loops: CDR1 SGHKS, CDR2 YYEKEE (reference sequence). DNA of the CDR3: TGTGCCAGCAGCTTCTCCAGTGGGAGAGAGACCCAGTACTTC. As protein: CASSFSSGRETQYF.

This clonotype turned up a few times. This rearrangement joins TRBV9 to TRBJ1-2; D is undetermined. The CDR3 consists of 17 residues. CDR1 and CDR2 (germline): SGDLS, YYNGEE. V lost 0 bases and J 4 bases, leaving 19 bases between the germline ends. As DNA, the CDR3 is TGTGCCAGCAGCGTAGCCCTTAGACCCGACGGACTCTATGGCTACACCTTC. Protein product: CASSVALRPDGLYGYTF.

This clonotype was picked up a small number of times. DNA for the CDR3: TGCAGTGCCAAAGACAGGGTGGTTGAAAAACTGTTTTTT. Translated, it gives CSAKDRVVEKLFF. V and J are TRBV20-1 and TRBJ1-4; 7 nucleotides agree with TRBD1. J was trimmed by 7 bases and V by 6 bases; bases with no gene match: 8. Germline V gene sequence: CDR1 DFQATT, CDR2 SNEGSKA (reference sequence). This CDR3 is 13 amino acids long.

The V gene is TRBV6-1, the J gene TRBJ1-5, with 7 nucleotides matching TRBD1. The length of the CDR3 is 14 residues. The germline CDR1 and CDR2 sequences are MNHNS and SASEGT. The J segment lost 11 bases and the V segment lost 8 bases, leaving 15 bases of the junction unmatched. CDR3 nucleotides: TGTGCCAGCCGGACAGGCCCCACTCGGATGACCCAGCATTTT. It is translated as CASRTGPTRMTQHF.

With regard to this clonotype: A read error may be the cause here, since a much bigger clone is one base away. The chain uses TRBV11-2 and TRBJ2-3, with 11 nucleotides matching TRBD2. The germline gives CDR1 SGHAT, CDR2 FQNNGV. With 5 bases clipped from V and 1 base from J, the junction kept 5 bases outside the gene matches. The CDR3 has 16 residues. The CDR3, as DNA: TGTGCCAGCAGCCCTGCGACTAGCGGGGGCACAGATACGCAGTATTTT. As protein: CASSPATSGGTDTQYF.

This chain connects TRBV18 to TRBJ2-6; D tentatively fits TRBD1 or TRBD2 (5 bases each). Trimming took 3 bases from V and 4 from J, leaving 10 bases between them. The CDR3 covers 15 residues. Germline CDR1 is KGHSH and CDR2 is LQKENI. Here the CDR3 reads CASSPGVAGANVLTF. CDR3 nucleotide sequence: TGTGCCAGCTCACCGGGGGTTGCAGGGGCCAACGTCCTGACTTTC. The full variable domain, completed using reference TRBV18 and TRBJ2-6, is NAGVMQNPRHLVRRRGQEARLRCSPMKGHSHVYWYRQLPEEGLKFMVYLQKENIIDESGMPKERFSAEFPKEGPSILRIQQVVRGDSAAYFCASSPGVAGANVLTFGAGSRLTVL.

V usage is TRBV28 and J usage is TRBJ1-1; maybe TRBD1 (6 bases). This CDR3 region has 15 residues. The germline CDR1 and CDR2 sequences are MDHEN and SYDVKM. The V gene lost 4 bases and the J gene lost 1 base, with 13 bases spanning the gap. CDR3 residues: CASSSTGTPNTEAFF. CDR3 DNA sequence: TGTGCCAGCAGTTCCACCGGGACACCGAACACTGAAGCTTTCTTT.

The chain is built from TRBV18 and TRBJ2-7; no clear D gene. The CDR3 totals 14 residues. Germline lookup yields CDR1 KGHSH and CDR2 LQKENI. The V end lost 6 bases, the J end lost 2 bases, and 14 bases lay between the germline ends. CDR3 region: CASSLWAVTYEQYF. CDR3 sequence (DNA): TGTGCCAGCTCCCTTTGGGCAGTCACCTACGAGCAGTACTTC.

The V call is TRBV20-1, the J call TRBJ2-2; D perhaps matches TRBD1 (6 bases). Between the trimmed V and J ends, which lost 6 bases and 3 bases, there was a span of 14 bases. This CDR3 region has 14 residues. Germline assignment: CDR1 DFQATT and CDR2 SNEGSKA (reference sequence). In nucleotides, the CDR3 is TGCAGTGCAAAACAGGGTGTTGACACCGGGGAGCTGTTTTTT. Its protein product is CSAKQGVDTGELFF.

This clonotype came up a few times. CDR3 sequence reads: CSAKKSYQHF. The CDR3 nucleotides are TGCAGTGCCAAAAAATCGTACCAGCATTTT. This chain joins TRBV20-1 and TRBJ1-5; no reliable D call. The germline V gene has CDR1 DFQATT and CDR2 SNEGSKA (reference sequence). Trimming stripped 6 bases from V and 12 bases from J, with 12 bases between. CDR3 length equals 10 residues.

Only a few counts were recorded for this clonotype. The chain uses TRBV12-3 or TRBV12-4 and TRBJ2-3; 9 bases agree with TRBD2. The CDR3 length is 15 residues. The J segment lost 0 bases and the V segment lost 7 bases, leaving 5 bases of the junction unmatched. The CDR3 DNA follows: TGTGCCAGCAATAGCGGGGGCTCTAGCACAGATACGCAGTATTTT. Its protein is CASNSGGSSTDTQYF.

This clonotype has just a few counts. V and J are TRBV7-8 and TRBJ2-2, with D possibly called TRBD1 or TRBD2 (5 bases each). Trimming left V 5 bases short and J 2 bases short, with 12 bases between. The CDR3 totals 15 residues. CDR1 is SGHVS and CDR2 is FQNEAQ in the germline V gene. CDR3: CASSRRDVNTGELFF. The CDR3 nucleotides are TGTGCCAGCAGCCGCCGGGACGTTAACACCGGGGAGCTGTTTTTT.

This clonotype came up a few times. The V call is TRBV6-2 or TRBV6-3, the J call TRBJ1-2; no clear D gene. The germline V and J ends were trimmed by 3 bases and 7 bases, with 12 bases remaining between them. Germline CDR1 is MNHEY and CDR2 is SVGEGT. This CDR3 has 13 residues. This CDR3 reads CASSYTSTSGYTF. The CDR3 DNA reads TGTGCCAGCAGTTATACCTCGACCTCTGGCTACACCTTC.

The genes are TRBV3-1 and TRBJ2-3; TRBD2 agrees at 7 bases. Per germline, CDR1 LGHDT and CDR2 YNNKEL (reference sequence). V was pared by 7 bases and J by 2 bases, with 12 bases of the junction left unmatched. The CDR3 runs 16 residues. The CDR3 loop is CASTNLASGHTDTQYF. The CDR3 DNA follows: TGTGCCAGCACCAACTTGGCTAGCGGACACACAGATACGCAGTATTTT.

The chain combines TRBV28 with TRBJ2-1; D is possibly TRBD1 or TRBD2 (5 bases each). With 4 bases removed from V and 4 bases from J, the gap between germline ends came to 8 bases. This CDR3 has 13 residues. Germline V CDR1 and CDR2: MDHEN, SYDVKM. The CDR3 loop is CASSWGIYNEQFF. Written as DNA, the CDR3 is TGTGCCAGCAGTTGGGGGATATACAATGAGCAGTTCTTC. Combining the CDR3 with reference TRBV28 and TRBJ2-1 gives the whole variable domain DVKVTQSSRYLVKRTGEKVFLECVQDMDHENMFWYRQDPGLGLRLIYFSYDVKMKEKGDIPEGYSVSREKKERFSLILESASTNQTSMYLCASSWGIYNEQFFGPGTRLTVL.

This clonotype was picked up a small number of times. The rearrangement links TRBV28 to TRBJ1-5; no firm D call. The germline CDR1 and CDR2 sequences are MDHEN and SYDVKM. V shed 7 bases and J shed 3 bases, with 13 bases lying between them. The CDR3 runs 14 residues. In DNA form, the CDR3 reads TGTGCCAGCATGACTATGTCAAACAATCAGCCCCAGCATTTT. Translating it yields CASMTMSNNQPQHF.